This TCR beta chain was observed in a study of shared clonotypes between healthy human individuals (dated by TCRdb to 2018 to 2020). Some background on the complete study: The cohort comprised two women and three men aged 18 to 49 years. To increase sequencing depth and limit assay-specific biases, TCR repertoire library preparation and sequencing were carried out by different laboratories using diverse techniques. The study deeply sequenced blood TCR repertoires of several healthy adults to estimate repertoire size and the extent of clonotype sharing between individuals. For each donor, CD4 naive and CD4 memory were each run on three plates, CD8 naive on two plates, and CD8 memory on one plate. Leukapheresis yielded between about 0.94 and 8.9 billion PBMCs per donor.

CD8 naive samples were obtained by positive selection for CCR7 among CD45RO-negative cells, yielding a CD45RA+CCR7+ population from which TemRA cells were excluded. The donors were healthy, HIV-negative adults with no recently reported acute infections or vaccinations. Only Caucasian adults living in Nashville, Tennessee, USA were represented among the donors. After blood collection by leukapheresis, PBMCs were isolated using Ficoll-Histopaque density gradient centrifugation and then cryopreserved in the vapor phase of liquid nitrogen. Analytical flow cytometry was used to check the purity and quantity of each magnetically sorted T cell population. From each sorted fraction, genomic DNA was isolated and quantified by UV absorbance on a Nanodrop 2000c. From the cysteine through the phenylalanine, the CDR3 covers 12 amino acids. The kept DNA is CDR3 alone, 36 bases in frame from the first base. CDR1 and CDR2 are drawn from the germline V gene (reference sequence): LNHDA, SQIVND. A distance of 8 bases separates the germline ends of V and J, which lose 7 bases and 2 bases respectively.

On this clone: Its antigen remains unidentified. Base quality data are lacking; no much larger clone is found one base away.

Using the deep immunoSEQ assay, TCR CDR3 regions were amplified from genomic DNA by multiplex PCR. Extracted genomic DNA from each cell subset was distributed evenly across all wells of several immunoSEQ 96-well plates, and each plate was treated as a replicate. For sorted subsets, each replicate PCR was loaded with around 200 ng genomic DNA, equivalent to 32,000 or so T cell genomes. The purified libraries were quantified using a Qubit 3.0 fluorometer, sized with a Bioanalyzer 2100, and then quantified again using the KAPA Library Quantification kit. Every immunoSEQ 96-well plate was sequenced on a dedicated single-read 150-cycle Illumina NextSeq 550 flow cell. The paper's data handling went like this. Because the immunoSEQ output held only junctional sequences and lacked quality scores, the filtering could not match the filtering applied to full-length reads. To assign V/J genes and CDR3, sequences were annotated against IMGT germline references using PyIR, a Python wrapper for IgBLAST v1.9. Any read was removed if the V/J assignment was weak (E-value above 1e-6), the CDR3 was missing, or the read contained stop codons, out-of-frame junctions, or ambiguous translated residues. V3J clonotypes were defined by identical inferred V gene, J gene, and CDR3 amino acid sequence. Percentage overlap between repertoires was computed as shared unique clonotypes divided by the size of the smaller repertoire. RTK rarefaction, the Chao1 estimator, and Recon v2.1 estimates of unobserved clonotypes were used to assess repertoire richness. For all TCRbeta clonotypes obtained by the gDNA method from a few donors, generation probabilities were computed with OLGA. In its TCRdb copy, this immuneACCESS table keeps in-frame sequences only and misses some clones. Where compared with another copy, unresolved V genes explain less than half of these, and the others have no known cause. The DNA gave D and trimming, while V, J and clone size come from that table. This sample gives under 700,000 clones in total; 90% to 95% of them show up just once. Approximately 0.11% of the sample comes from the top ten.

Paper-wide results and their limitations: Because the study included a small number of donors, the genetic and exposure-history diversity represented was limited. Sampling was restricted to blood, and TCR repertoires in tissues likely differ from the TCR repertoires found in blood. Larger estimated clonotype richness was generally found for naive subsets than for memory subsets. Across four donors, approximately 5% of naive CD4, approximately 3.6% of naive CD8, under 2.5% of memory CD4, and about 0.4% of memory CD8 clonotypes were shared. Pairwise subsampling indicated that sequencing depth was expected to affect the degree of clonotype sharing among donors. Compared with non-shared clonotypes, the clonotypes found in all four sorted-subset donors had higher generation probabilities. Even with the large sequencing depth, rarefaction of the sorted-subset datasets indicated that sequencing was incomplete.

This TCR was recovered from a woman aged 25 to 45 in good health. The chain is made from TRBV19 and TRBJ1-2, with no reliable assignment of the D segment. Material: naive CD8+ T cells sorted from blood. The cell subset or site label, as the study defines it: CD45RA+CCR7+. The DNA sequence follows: TGTGCCAGTAAGGGAATCAACTATGGCTACACCTTC. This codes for CASKGINYGYTF.